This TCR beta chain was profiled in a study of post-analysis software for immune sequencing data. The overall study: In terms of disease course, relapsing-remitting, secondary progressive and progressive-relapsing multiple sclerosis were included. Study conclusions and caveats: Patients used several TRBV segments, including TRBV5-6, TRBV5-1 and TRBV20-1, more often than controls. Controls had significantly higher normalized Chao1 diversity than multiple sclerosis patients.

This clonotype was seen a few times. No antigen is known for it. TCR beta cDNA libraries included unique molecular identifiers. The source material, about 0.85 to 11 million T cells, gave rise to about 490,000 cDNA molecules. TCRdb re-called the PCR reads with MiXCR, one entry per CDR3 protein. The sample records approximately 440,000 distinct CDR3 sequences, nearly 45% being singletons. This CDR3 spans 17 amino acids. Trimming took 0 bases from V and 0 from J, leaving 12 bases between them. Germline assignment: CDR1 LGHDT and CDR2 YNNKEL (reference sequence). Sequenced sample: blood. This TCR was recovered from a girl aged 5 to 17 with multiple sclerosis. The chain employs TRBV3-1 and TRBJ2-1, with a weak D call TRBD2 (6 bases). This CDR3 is CASSQDRLASSYNEQFF. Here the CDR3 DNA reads TGTGCCAGCAGCCAAGATCGGCTAGCGAGCTCCTACAATGAGCAGTTCTTC.